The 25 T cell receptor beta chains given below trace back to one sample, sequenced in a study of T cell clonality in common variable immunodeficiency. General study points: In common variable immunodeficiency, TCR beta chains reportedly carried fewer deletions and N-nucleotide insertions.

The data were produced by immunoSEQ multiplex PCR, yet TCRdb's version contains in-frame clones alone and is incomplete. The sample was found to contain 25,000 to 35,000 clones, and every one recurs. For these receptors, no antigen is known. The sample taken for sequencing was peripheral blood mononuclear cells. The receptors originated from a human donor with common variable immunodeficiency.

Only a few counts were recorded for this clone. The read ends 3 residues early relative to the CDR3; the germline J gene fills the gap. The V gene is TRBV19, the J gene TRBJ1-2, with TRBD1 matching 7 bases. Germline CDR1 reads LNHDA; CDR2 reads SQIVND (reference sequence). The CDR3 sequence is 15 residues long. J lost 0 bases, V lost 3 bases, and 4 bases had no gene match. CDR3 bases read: TGTGCCAGTAGTATCGGGACAGTTCCTAACTATGGC. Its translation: CASSIGTVPNYG. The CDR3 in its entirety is CASSIGTVPNYGYTF. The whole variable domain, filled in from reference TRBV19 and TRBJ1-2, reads DGGITQSPKYLFRKEGQNVTLSCEQNLNHDAMYWYRQDPGQGLRLIYYSQIVNDFQKGDIAEGYSVSREKKESFPLTVTSAQKNPTAFYLCASSIGTVPNYGYTFGSGTRLTVV.

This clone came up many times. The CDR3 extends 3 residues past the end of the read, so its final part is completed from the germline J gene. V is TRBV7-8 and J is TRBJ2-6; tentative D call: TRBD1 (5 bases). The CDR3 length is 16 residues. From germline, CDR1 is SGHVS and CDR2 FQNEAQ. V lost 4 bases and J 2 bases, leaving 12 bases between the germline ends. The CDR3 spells CASSSSGSTGANVLTF. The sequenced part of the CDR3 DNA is TGTGCCAGCAGCTCCTCAGGGTCCACTGGGGCCAACGTC.

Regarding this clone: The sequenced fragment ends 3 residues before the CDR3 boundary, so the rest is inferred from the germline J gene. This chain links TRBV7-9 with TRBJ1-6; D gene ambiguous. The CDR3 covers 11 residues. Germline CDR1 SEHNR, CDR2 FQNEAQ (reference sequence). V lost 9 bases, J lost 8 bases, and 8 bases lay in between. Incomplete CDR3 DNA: TGTGCCAGTCAGGCTGATTCACCC. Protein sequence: CASQADSP. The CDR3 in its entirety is CASQADSPLHF.

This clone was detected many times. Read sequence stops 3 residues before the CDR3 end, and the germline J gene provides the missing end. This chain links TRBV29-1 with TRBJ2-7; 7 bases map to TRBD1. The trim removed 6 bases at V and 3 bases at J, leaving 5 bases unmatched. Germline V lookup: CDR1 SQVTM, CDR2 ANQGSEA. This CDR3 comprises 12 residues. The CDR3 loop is CSVLGTDYEQYF. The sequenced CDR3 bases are TGCAGCGTACTAGGGACAGACTACGAG.

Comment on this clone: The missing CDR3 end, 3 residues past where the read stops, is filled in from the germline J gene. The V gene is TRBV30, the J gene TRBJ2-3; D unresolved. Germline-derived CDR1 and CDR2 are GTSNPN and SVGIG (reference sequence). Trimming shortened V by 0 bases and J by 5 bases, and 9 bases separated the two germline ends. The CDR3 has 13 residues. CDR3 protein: CAWSVSLRDTQYF. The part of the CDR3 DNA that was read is TGTGCCTGGAGTGTAAGCTTACGAGATACG.

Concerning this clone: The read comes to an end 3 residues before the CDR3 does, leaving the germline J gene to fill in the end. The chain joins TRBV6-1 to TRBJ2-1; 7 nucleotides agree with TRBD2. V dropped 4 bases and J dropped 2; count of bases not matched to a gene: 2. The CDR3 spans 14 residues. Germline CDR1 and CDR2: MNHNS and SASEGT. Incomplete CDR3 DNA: TGTGCCAGCAGTGTGGGGGGGACCTACAATGAG. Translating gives CASSVGGTYNE. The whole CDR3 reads CASSVGGTYNEQFF.

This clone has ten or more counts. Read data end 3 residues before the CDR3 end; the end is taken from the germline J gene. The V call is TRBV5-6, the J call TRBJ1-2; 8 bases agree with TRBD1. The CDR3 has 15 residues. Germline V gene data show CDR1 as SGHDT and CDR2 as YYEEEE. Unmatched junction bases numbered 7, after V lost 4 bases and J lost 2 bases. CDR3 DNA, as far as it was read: TGTGCCAGCAGCCCCCTCAGACAGGGGAACTATGGC. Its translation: CASSPLRQGNYG. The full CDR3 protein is CASSPLRQGNYGYTF.

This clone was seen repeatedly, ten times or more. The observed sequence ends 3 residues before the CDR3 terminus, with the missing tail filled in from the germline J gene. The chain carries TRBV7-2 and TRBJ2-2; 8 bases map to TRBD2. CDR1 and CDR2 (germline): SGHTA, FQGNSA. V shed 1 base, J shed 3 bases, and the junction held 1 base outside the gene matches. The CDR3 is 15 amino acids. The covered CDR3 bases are TGTGCCAGCAGCTTAGGCGGGGGGTACACCGGGGAG. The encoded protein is CASSLGGGYTGE. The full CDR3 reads CASSLGGGYTGELFF.

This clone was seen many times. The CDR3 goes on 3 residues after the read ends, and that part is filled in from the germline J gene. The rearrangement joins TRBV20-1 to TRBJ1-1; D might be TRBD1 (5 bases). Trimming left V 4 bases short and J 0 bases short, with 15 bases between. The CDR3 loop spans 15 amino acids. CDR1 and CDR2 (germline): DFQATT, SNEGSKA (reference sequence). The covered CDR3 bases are TGCAGTGCTACACCTCAGACAGTTTTGAACACTGAA. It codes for CSATPQTVLNTE. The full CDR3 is CSATPQTVLNTEAFF.

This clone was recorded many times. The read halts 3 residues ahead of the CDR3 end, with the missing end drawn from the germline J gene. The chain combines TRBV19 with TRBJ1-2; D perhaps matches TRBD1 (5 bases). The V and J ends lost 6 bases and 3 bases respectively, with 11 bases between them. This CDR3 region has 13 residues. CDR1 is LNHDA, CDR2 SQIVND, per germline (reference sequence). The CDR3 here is CASRRGADYGYTF. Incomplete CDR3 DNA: TGTGCCAGTAGGAGGGGCGCCGACTATGGC.

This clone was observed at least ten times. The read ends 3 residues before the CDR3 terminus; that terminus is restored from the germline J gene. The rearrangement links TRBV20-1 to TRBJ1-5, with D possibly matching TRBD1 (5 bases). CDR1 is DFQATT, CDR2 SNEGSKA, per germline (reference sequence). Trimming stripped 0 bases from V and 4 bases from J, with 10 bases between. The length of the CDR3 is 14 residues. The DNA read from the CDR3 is TGCAGTGCTAGAGATTCCAGGGAGAATCAGCCC. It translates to CSARDSRENQP. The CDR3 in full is CSARDSRENQPQHF.

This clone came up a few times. The part of the CDR3 DNA that was read is TGTGCCAGTACCTCAAGGGGCAACTATGGC. This encodes CASTSRGNYG. In full, the CDR3 is CASTSRGNYGYTF. The chain combines TRBV19 with TRBJ1-2, with a possible D match to TRBD1 (5 bases). The CDR3 end is not reached by the read, which stops 3 residues before it; the germline J gene fills it in. Trimming left V 7 bases short and J 2 bases short, with 11 bases between. Germline V gives CDR1 LNHDA, CDR2 SQIVND (reference sequence). This CDR3 spans 13 amino acids. The complete variable domain, with remaining parts taken from reference TRBV19 and TRBJ1-2, reads DGGITQSPKYLFRKEGQNVTLSCEQNLNHDAMYWYRQDPGQGLRLIYYSQIVNDFQKGDIAEGYSVSREKKESFPLTVTSAQKNPTAFYLCASTSRGNYGYTFGSGTRLTVV.

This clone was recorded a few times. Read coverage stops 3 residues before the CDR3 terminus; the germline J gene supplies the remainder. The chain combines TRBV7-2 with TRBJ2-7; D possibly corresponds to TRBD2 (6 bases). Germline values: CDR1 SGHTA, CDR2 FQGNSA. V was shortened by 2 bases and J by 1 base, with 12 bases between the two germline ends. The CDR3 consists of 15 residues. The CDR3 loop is CASSLWGEISYEQYF. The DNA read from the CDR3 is TGTGCCAGCAGCTTATGGGGGGAGATTTCCTACGAG. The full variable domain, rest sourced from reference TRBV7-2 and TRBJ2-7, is GAGVSQSPSNKVTEKGKDVELRCDPISGHTALYWYRQSLGQGLEFLIYFQGNSAPDKSGLPSDRFSAERTGGSVSTLTIQRTQQEDSAVYLCASSLWGEISYEQYFGPGTRLTVT.

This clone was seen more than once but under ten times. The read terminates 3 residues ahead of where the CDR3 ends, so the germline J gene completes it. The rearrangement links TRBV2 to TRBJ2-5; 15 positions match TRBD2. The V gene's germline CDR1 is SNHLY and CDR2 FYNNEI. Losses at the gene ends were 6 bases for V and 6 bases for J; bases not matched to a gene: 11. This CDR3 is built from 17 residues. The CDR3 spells CASRSGTSGGRLQTQYF. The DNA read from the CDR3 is TGTGCCAGCAGATCCGGGACTAGCGGGGGGCGGTTACAGACC.

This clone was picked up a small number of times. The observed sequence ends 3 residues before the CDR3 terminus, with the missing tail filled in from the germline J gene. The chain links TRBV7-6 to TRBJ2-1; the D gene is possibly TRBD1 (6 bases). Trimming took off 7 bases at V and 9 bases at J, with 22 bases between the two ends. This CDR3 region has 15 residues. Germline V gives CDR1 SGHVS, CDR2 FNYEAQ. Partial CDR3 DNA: TGTGCCAGCACCCCACAGGGTTCAGCCTGGGTTGAG. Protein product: CASTPQGSAWVE. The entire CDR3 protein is CASTPQGSAWVEQFF.

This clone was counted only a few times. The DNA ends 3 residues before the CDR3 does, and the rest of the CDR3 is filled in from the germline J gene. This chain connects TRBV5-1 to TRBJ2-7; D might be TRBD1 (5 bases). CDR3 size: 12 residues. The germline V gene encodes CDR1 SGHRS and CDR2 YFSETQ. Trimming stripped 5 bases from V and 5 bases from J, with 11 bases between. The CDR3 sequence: CASSQSGNEQYF. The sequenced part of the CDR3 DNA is TGCGCCAGCAGTCAGTCAGGGAACGAG.

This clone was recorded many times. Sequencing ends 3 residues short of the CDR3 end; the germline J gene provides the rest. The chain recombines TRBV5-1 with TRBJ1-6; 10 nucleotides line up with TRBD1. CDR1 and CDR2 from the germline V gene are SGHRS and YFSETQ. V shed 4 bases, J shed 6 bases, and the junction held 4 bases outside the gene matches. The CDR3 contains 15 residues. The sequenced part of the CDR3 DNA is TGCGCCAGCAGCCCGGGACAGGGGTCTAATTCACCC. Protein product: CASSPGQGSNSP. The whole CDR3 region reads CASSPGQGSNSPLHF.

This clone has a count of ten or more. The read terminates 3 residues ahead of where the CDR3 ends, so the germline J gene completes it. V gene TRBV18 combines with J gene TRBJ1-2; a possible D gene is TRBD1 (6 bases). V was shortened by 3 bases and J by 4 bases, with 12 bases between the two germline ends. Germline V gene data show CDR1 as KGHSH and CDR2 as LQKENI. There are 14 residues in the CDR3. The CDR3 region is CASSPPGTIYGYTF. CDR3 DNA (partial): TGTGCCAGCTCACCTCCCGGGACAATCTATGGC.

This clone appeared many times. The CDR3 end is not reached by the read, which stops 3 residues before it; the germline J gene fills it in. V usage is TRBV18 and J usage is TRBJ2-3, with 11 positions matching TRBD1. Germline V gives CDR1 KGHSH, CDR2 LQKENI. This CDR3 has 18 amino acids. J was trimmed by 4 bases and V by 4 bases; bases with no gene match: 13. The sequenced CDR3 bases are TGTGCCAGCTCACAAAACTGGGGACAGGGGGATGGGGCAGATACG. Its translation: CASSQNWGQGDGADT. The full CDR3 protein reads CASSQNWGQGDGADTQYF.

CDR3 amino acids: CASRGTSGGALYTDTQYF. CDR3 DNA, as far as it was read: TGTGCCAGCAGGGGAACTAGCGGGGGGGCCCTATACACAGATACG. This rearrangement joins TRBV2 to TRBJ2-3, with TRBD2 matching over 13 bases. The read comes to an end 3 residues before the CDR3 does, leaving the germline J gene to fill in the end. Losses at the gene ends were 6 bases for V and 2 bases for J; bases not matched to a gene: 11. The CDR3 runs to 18 residues. CDR1 and CDR2 (germline): SNHLY, FYNNEI.

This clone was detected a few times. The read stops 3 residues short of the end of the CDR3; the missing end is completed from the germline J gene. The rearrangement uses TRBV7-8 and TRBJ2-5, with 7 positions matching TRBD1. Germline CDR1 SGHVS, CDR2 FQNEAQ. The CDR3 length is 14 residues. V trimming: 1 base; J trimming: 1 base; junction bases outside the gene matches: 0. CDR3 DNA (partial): TGTGCCAGCAGCTTAGGGACAGGCCAAGAGACC. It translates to CASSLGTGQET. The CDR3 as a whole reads CASSLGTGQETQYF. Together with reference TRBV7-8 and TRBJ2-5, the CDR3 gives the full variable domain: GAGVSQSPRYKVAKRGQDVALRCDPISGHVSLFWYQQALGQGPEFLTYFQNEAQLDKSGLPSDRFFAERPEGSVSTLKIQRTQQEDSAVYLCASSLGTGQETQYFGPGTRLLVL.

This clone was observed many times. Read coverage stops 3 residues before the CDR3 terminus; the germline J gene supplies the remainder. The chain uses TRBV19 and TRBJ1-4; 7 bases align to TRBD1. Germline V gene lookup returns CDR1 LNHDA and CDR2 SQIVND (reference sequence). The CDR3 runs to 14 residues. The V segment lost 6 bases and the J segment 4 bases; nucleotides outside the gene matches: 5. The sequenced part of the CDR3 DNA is TGTGCCAGTAGCCTCTGGGACAGTAATGAAAAA. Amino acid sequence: CASSLWDSNEK. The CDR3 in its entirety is CASSLWDSNEKLFF.

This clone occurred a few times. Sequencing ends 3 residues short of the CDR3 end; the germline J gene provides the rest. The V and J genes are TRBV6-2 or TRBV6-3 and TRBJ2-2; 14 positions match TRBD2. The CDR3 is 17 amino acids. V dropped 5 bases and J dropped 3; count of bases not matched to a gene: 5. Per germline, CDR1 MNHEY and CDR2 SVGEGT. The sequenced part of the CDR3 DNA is TGTGCCAGCAGTAACCCGGGACTAGCGGGGGACACCGGGGAG. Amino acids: CASSNPGLAGDTGE. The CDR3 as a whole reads CASSNPGLAGDTGELFF.

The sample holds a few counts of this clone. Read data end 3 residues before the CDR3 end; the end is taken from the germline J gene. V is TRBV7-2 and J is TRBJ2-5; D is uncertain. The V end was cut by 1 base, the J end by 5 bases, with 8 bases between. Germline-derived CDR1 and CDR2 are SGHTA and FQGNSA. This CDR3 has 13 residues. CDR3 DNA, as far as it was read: TGTGCCAGCAGCTTAGAAGCGTTGGAGACC. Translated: CASSLEALET. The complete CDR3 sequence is CASSLEALETQYF.

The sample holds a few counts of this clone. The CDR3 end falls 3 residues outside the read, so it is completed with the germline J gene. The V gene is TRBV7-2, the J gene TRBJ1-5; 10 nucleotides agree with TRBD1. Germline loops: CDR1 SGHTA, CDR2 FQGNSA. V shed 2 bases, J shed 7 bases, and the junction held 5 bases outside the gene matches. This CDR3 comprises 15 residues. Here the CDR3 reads CASSLIGTGAQPQHF. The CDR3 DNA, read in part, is TGTGCCAGCAGCTTAATTGGGACAGGGGCCCAGCCC.